The 17 T cell receptor beta chains presented below share a single source sample, sequenced in a study of T cells in localized non-small cell lung cancer. The data were produced by immunoSEQ multiplex PCR, yet TCRdb's version contains in-frame clones alone and is incomplete. The sample lists about 78,000 clones; roughly four fifths were seen once. Here the sequenced sample was peripheral blood, taken before any cancer treatment. The source of these receptors is a man aged 40-75 years with stage I lung adenocarcinoma.

V and J are TRBV2 and TRBJ1-4; maybe TRBD1 (5 bases). Trimming took 6 bases from V and 7 from J, leaving 12 bases between them. The germline CDR1 and CDR2 sequences are SNHLY and FYNNEI. This CDR3 is 13 amino acids long. CDR3 DNA: TGTGCCAGCAGCCAGGGCATGGGTGAAAAACTGTTTTTT. Protein sequence: CASSQGMGEKLFF.

This chain links TRBV5-4 with TRBJ1-1; D perhaps matches TRBD1 (5 bases). CDR1 SGHNT and CDR2 YYREEE come from the germline V gene (reference sequence). This CDR3 has 11 residues. Deletions cut 2 bases from V and 8 bases from J, with 7 bases between. CDR3 amino acids: CASSFGGEAFF. The DNA for the CDR3 is TGTGCCAGCAGCTTCGGGGGGGAAGCTTTCTTT.

The V and J genes are TRBV5-6 and TRBJ2-1; D possibly corresponds to TRBD2 (5 bases). Trimming pared 2 bases from V and 3 bases from J, leaving 12 bases between. Germline V gene data show CDR1 as SGHDT and CDR2 as YYEEEE. This CDR3 has 15 residues. The CDR3 protein is CASSFPRRNYNEQFF. Here the CDR3 DNA reads TGTGCCAGCAGCTTCCCCAGGAGGAACTACAATGAGCAGTTCTTC.

The chain joins TRBV5-1 to TRBJ2-7, with D uncertain. V shed 0 bases and J shed 7 bases, with 14 bases lying between them. CDR3 size: 14 residues. Germline V gene data show CDR1 as SGHRS and CDR2 as YFSETQ. The CDR3 DNA sequence: TGCGCCAGCAGCTTGGAAGGCCGTGCCGAGGAGCAGTACTTC. Translated, it gives CASSLEGRAEEQYF.

The chain uses TRBV11-2 and TRBJ2-7; the match to TRBD1 covers 10 bases. The germline gives CDR1 SGHAT, CDR2 FQNNGV. The CDR3 has 15 residues. V was clipped by 5 bases and J by 2 bases; unmatched bases: 6. The DNA for the CDR3 is TGTGCCAGCAGCCGAGGGACAGGGGACCCCTACGAGCAGTACTTC. Its translation: CASSRGTGDPYEQYF.

This rearrangement joins TRBV18 to TRBJ2-2, with D tentatively TRBD1 (6 bases). This CDR3 has 17 amino acids. Trimming removed 3 bases from V and 5 bases from J, with 19 bases in between. Germline assignment: CDR1 KGHSH and CDR2 LQKENI. The CDR3 nucleotides read TGTGCCAGCTCACCGAGTTCCGGGACACCGGGTACCGGGGAGCTGTTTTTT. It specifies CASSPSSGTPGTGELFF.

V gene TRBV7-2 combines with J gene TRBJ2-3; D is ambiguous. Germline loops: CDR1 SGHTA, CDR2 FQGNSA. The CDR3 is 16 amino acids. V was trimmed by 2 bases and J by 5 bases, leaving 17 bases between them. In DNA form, the CDR3 reads TGTGCCAGCAGCTTACAGTCCCGGGCAGCCGGAGATACGCAGTATTTT. Amino acids: CASSLQSRAAGDTQYF.

V usage is TRBV27 and J usage is TRBJ1-2, with TRBD1 identical over 8 bases. The V and J ends lost 6 bases and 4 bases, in that order; junction bases with no gene match: 7. The length of the CDR3 is 14 residues. Germline values: CDR1 MNHEY, CDR2 SMNVEV (reference sequence). The CDR3 loop reads CASRRPGGRYGYTF. In nucleotides, the CDR3 is TGTGCCAGCAGAAGACCAGGGGGCCGCTATGGCTACACCTTC.

This clone was counted between two and nine times. The CDR3 DNA reads TGTGCCAGCAGCCAAGATTTAAGGCTAGCGGGGAAAGATACGCAGTATTTT. Its translation is CASSQDLRLAGKDTQYF. This chain joins TRBV14 and TRBJ2-3, with TRBD2 identical over 9 bases. V shed 0 bases, J shed 5 bases, and the junction held 9 bases outside the gene matches. CDR3 length equals 17 residues. The V gene's germline CDR1 is SGHDN and CDR2 FVKESK.

This clone was counted a few times. Germline and junction disagree at one end, which may indicate a read error. The chain recombines TRBV2 with TRBJ1-6, with D perhaps matching TRBD1 (6 bases). From germline, CDR1 is SNHLY and CDR2 FYNNEI. CDR3 length: 13 amino acids. Here the CDR3 DNA reads TGTGCCAGCAGTCCGGCGGGACATTCTATAAGGGACTTT. It codes for CASSPAGHSIRDF.

The V and J genes are TRBV5-1 and TRBJ1-1; D not resolved. In germline, CDR1 is SGHRS, CDR2 YFSETQ. The CDR3 consists of 14 residues. The ends were cut back, 1 base at V and 1 base at J, with 8 bases in the middle. This CDR3 reads CASSLYRGNTEAFF. CDR3 DNA sequence: TGCGCCAGCAGCTTGTATAGAGGGAACACTGAAGCTTTCTTT.

This chain links TRBV11-1 with TRBJ1-5; no definite D call. Germline V gives CDR1 SGHAT, CDR2 FQDESV (reference sequence). The CDR3 runs 14 residues. Trimming cost V 3 bases and J 0 bases, with 6 bases left between them. In DNA form, the CDR3 reads TGTGCCAGCAGCTTGAAAGGTAGCAATCAGCCCCAGCATTTT. Protein: CASSLKGSNQPQHF.

The J gene is TRBJ2-2, the V gene TRBV13; TRBD1 agrees at 7 bases. The length of the CDR3 is 16 residues. Germline V lookup: CDR1 PRHDT, CDR2 FYEKMQ (reference sequence). The trim removed 0 bases at V and 0 bases at J, leaving 1 base unmatched. CDR3 bases: TGTGCCAGCAGCTTAGGAGGGACAGCGAACACCGGGGAGCTGTTTTTT. Protein product: CASSLGGTANTGELFF.

The V gene is TRBV9, the J gene TRBJ2-1, with 9 nucleotides matching TRBD2. V shed 0 bases and J 10 bases; nucleotides not matched to a gene: 17. CDR3 length equals 18 residues. Per the germline V gene, CDR1 is SGDLS and CDR2 is YYNGEE. The CDR3 DNA follows: TGTGCCAGCAGCGTAGGAGGCCCGGGACTAGCCATGCCAAGGGAGCAGTTCTTC. Its translation is CASSVGGPGLAMPREQFF.

This clone was recorded only once. CDR3 DNA: TGTGCCAGCGTCAAACTAGCGGGAGATCAAGATACGCAGTATTTT. Translating it yields CASVKLAGDQDTQYF. V gene TRBV27 combines with J gene TRBJ2-3, with 11 bases matching TRBD2. After removal of 8 bases from V and 5 bases from J, the junction contained 9 bases not matched to a gene. This CDR3 has 15 amino acids. CDR1 and CDR2 (germline): MNHEY, SMNVEV (reference sequence).

The CDR3 sequence is CASSLEQGGGIQYF. Here the CDR3 DNA reads TGTGCCAGCAGCTTGGAGCAAGGGGGCGGAATTCAGTACTTC. The chain employs TRBV5-8 and TRBJ2-4, with TRBD1 identical over 7 bases. After removal of 0 bases from V and 10 bases from J, the junction contained 7 bases not matched to a gene. The CDR3 extends over 14 amino acids. Germline CDR1 is SGHTS and CDR2 is YDEGEE.

This clone has a single count. The CDR3 DNA follows: TGTGCCAGCCGACTGTTCTACGAGCAGTACTTC. It is translated as CASRLFYEQYF. The chain uses TRBV28 and TRBJ2-7; D is ambiguous. This CDR3 has 11 residues. CDR1 is MDHEN, CDR2 SYDVKM, per germline. V was clipped by 8 bases and J by 3 bases, with 8 bases between them.